Listed below are T cell receptor beta chains from one sample, sequenced in a study of T cell responses to AZD1222 COVID-19 vaccine. TCRdb keeps only in-frame clones here, not all; method: immunoSEQ multiplex PCR. The repertoire holds about 110,000 clones, with about 91% as singletons. Sequencing was performed on peripheral blood, taken 28 days after the second AZD1222 dose. These receptors were obtained from an adult who received the AZD1222 COVID-19 vaccine. Each CDR3 is given with its conserved first and last residue. Each record gives: J gene, V gene, clone size, D gene, CDR3 protein, CDR3 DNA. A D gene is named only where the DNA matches it firmly. Where a row states a size, it is once, few, many or the class of an expanded clone; other rows omit it.

TRBJ2-1 | TRBV9 | . | TRBD2 | CASSAIAGGDEQFF | TGTGCCAGCAGCGCCATAGCGGGGGGGGATGAGCAGTTCTTC
TRBJ1-2 | TRBV19 | . | . | CASSIYTSRVDGYTF | TGTGCCAGTAGTATCTATACAAGCAGGGTCGACGGCTACACCTTC
TRBJ2-5 | TRBV7-2 | . | TRBD2 | CASSLAGGQETQYF | TGTGCCAGCAGCCTAGCGGGGGGGCAAGAGACCCAGTACTTC
TRBJ1-4 | TRBV7-2 | . | . | CASSATGTGEKLFF | TGTGCCAGCAGCGCGACCGGGACGGGGGAAAAACTGTTTTTT
TRBJ1-2 | TRBV5-1 | . | TRBD1 | CASSDTGGGYGYTF | TGCGCCAGCAGCGACACAGGGGGCGGCTATGGCTACACCTTC
TRBJ2-1 | TRBV7-2 | . | TRBD2 | CASSLVVGLAGEQFF | TGTGCCAGCAGCTTAGTGGTTGGCCTAGCGGGGGAGCAGTTCTTC
TRBJ1-6 | TRBV9 | . | . | CASSIGIDNSPLHF | TGTGCCAGCAGCATCGGGATTGATAATTCACCCCTCCACTTT
TRBJ2-3 | TRBV3-1/TRBV3-2 | . | . | CASSHSLGGGTDTQYF | TGTGCCAGCAGCCACTCCCTCGGGGGAGGCACAGATACGCAGTATTTT
TRBJ2-3 | TRBV6-2/TRBV6-3 | . | TRBD2 | CASSYPRLAGGLTDTQYF | TGTGCCAGCAGTTACCCCCGGCTAGCGGGGGGGCTAACAGATACGCAGTATTTT
TRBJ1-4 | TRBV28 | . | . | CASSSSGRIGKLFF | TGTGCCAGCAGTTCGTCGGGACGGATTGGAAAACTGTTTTTT
TRBJ2-5 | TRBV5-6 | few | TRBD1 | CASSRTGGQETQYF | TGTGCCAGCAGTAGGACAGGGGGACAAGAGACCCAGTACTTC
TRBJ2-3 | TRBV28 | . | . | CASHSLPDTQYF | TGTGCGTCTCACAGTCTCCCAGATACGCAGTATTTT
TRBJ1-4 | TRBV9 | . | . | CASSVSQANEKLFF | TGTGCCAGCAGCGTCTCACAGGCTAATGAAAAACTGTTTTTT
TRBJ1-5 | TRBV18 | . | . | CASSPGEYSNQPQHF | TGTGCCAGCTCACCCGGCGAATATAGCAATCAGCCCCAGCATTTT
TRBJ1-1 | TRBV10-3 | . | . | CAISQVYTEAFF | TGTGCCATCAGCCAGGTTTACACTGAAGCTTTCTTT
TRBJ2-7 | TRBV6-4 | . | . | CASSASRPHLGEQYF | TGTGCCAGCAGTGCGAGTAGGCCTCATCTCGGCGAGCAGTACTTC
TRBJ1-1 | TRBV6-6 | . | . | CASNTPSLAGTEAFF | TGTGCCAGCAACACCCCCTCGTTGGCGGGGACTGAAGCTTTCTTT
TRBJ2-1 | TRBV7-6 | . | TRBD2 | CASSPGGAGERYNEQFF | TGTGCCAGCAGCCCCGGAGGAGCGGGGGAGCGGTACAATGAGCAGTTCTTC
TRBJ1-1 | TRBV5-8 | . | TRBD1 | CASSLAGGAWVTEAFF | TGTGCCAGCAGCTTGGCAGGGGGCGCGTGGGTCACTGAAGCTTTCTTT
TRBJ1-4 | TRBV4-3 | few | . | CASSQETGNEKLFF | TGCGCCAGCAGCCAAGAAACCGGGAATGAAAAACTGTTTTTT
TRBJ2-5 | TRBV6-5 | . | TRBD1 | CASRRQGEETQYF | TGTGCCAGCAGGAGACAGGGAGAAGAGACCCAGTACTTC
TRBJ1-5 | TRBV6-2/TRBV6-3 | . | . | CASSYDRNQPQHF | TGTGCCAGCAGCTATGACAGGAATCAGCCCCAGCATTTT
TRBJ2-1 | TRBV15 | . | TRBD2 | CATSRDPSGGAGNEQFF | TGTGCCACCAGCAGAGACCCTAGCGGGGGGGCAGGTAATGAGCAGTTCTTC
TRBJ1-1 | TRBV5-1 | . | . | CASSTFLRNTEAFF | TGCGCCAGCAGCACGTTTTTGCGGAACACTGAAGCTTTCTTT
TRBJ1-2 | TRBV11-2 | . | . | CASSLARDGYTF | TGTGCCAGCAGCTTAGCCAGGGATGGCTACACCTTC
TRBJ2-5 | TRBV24-1 | . | TRBD1 | CATSETGQVETQYF | TGTGCCACCAGTGAAACGGGACAGGTAGAGACCCAGTACTTC
TRBJ1-1 | TRBV28 | . | . | CASNALVRTEAFF | TGTGCCAGCAATGCTCTCGTCCGGACTGAAGCTTTCTTT
TRBJ2-7 | TRBV19 | . | . | CASSIRVGTQEQYF | TGTGCCAGTAGTATAAGGGTGGGGACGCAAGAGCAGTACTTC
TRBJ2-5 | TRBV5-4 | . | . | CASSFQDSQETQYF | TGTGCCAGCAGCTTTCAAGACAGCCAAGAGACCCAGTACTTC
TRBJ1-5 | TRBV27 | . | TRBD1 | CASSSLGTANQPQHF | TGTGCCAGCAGCTCCCTAGGGACAGCTAATCAGCCCCAGCATTTT
TRBJ2-5 | TRBV5-4 | . | TRBD1 | CASSSGQGQETQYF | TGTGCCAGCAGCTCCGGACAGGGGCAAGAGACCCAGTACTTC
TRBJ1-3 | TRBV4-2 | once | . | CASSQGSGNTIYF | TGTGCCAGCAGCCAAGGATCCGGAAACACCATATATTTT
TRBJ1-2 | TRBV7-9 | . | . | CASSWGSANYGYTF | TGTGCCAGCAGCTGGGGGTCAGCTAACTATGGCTACACCTTC
TRBJ1-1 | TRBV6-5 | . | TRBD1 | CASSYDAGGFNTEAFF | TGTGCCAGCAGTTACGATGCAGGGGGCTTTAACACTGAAGCTTTCTTT
TRBJ2-7 | TRBV4-3 | . | . | CASSQGLSYEQYF | TGCGCCAGCAGCCAAGGCCTTTCCTACGAGCAGTACTTC
TRBJ1-3 | TRBV12-5 | . | TRBD1 | CASGWTGGSGNTIYF | TGTGCTAGTGGTTGGACAGGGGGCTCTGGAAACACCATATATTTT
TRBJ2-3 | TRBV6-5 | . | TRBD1 | CASRADRGFSDTQYF | TGTGCCAGCAGAGCTGACAGGGGGTTTTCAGATACGCAGTATTTT
TRBJ2-7 | TRBV3-1/TRBV3-2 | . | . | CASSQVLISYEQYF | TGTGCCAGCAGCCAAGTTCTGATTTCCTACGAGCAGTACTTC
TRBJ2-5 | TRBV12-5 | . | . | CASGSSGAETQYF | TGTGCTAGTGGGTCCTCAGGGGCCGAGACCCAGTACTTC
TRBJ2-1 | TRBV11-3 | . | . | CASSSPEGQFF | TGTGCCAGCAGCTCCCCGGAGGGGCAGTTCTTC
TRBJ1-1 | TRBV18 | . | TRBD1 | CASSPPQGAMNTEAFF | TGTGCCAGCTCACCACCGCAGGGGGCGATGAACACTGAAGCTTTCTTT
TRBJ2-7 | TRBV28 | once | TRBD2 | CASTPGGRAYEQYF | TGTGCCAGCACCCCGGGAGGCAGAGCCTACGAGCAGTACTTC
TRBJ1-1 | TRBV5-1 | . | . | CASSLEGQNTEAFF | TGCGCCAGCAGCTTGGAGGGACAGAACACTGAAGCTTTCTTT
TRBJ1-5 | TRBV11-2 | few | . | CASSLMGGLDQPQHF | TGTGCCAGCAGCCTAATGGGTGGACTGGATCAGCCCCAGCATTTT
TRBJ1-1 | TRBV11-1 | . | . | CASSPAGGAGIEAFF | TGTGCCAGCAGCCCCGCGGGTGGGGCAGGGATTGAAGCTTTCTTT
TRBJ1-1 | TRBV7-3 | . | . | CASSPSGGGGTEAFF | TGTGCCAGCAGCCCTTCGGGGGGGGGCGGCACTGAAGCTTTCTTT
TRBJ2-2 | TRBV5-8 | . | . | CASSLGQGGTGELFF | TGTGCCAGCAGCTTGGGGCAGGGAGGCACCGGGGAGCTGTTTTTT